This TCR beta chain was recovered during a study of response to subunit inactivated influenza vaccine. Remarks on this clonotype: Its matching antigen is unknown.

Study findings and constraints: Authors suggested few new T cells are recruited by each seasonal influenza vaccination.

TCRdb called the RT-PCR reads again in MiXCR, with one record for every CDR3 protein. This table has roughly 520,000 distinct CDR3 sequences, roughly 23% appearing once. V lost 4 bases and J lost 1, with 10 bases in between. CDR1 is ENHRY and CDR2 is SYGVKD in the germline V gene. CDR3 length: 14 residues. This sequence was found in a man between 45 and 60 years old who received an inactivated influenza vaccine. Here the sequenced sample was CD4+ T cells sorted from PBMCs, taken roughly 5 days after vaccination. This rearrangement joins TRBV10-3 to TRBJ2-5; perhaps TRBD1 as D (6 bases). CDR3 coding DNA: TGTGCCATCAGTGCAGGGGTTGGCCAAGAGACCCAGTACTTC. It is translated as CAISAGVGQETQYF.